This T cell receptor (beta chain) emerged from a study of blood T cell repertoires in COVID-19. Study-level background: From the United States, Italy and Spain came samples of acute and convalescent COVID-19. The cDNA or gDNA used as material had been derived from T cells, B-cell-depleted T cells, or PBMCs.

Original data processing: Nucleated cell number was recorded as an estimate derived from reference gene primer amplification. Assay: immunoSEQ multiplex PCR; the TCRdb copy retains only in-frame clones and omits some. The DNA was the basis for D and trimming; V, J and clone size are from that table. The sample includes roughly 70,000 clones, more than 80% of them seen just once. After removal of 4 bases from V and 4 bases from J, the junction contained 1 base not matched to a gene. Germline assignment: CDR1 SGHTA and CDR2 FQGTGA. The CDR3 totals 13 residues. This clone was picked up one time. The sample was peripheral blood. The receptor's source is a woman older than 75 with active COVID-19. This chain links TRBV7-3 with TRBJ1-1; TRBD1 agrees at 9 bases. Here the CDR3 DNA reads TGTGCCAGCAGCTCGGACAGGGGCACTGAAGCTTTCTTT. Protein sequence: CASSSDRGTEAFF. The variable domain in full, completed from reference TRBV7-3 and TRBJ1-1, reads GAGVSQTPSNKVTEKGKYVELRCDPISGHTALYWYRQSLGQGPEFLIYFQGTGAADDSGLPNDRFFAVRPEGSVSTLKIQRTERGDSAVYLCASSSDRGTEAFFGQGTRLTVV.